This T cell receptor beta chain emerged from a study of technical replicates of blood from a few donors. The germline gives CDR1 MNHEY, CDR2 SVGAGI. The CDR3 runs to 16 residues. V was pared by 0 bases and J by 1 base, with 10 bases between. TCRdb's copy holds only in-frame clones and misses some; the assay was immunoSEQ multiplex PCR. The sample shows 55,000 to 75,000 clones, around 87% of them seen only once. The chain uses TRBV6-5 and TRBJ1-3, with D unresolved. The origin of this receptor is a human donor in good health. Some clones in this sample may be carry-over from other donors' samples. The sample taken for sequencing was PBMCs. CDR3 in DNA: TGTGCCAGCAGTTACTCTACGGGAGGTTCTGGAAACACCATATATTTT. It encodes CASSYSTGGSGNTIYF.